One T cell receptor beta chain is described in this entry. What it binds is not known. The data are from a study of CD8+ T cells in alopecia areata. Treatment: oral pan-JAK inhibitor, 5-10 mg twice daily. Alopecia areata patients had lesional scalp punch biopsies and peripheral blood taken from them. Findings and caveats of the study: Tofacitinib delivered significant drops in scalp clonality and in expanded CD8+ clones among the top 100.

RNA was extracted and reverse transcribed into cDNA as the sequencing template. Sequenced by immunoSEQ multiplex PCR; TCRdb stores in-frame clones only, minus some. The profile shows about 40,000 clones, roughly 92% of them singletons. V gave up 6 bases and J gave up 4 bases, with 7 bases separating them. Germline-derived CDR1 and CDR2 are SGHVS and FQNEAQ. This CDR3 spans 12 amino acids. The sample consisted of CD8+ T cells sorted from blood, taken at week 24, from a patient treated with tofacitinib. The TCR sequence derives from a human donor with alopecia areata. V and J are TRBV7-8 and TRBJ1-5; possibly TRBD1 for D (5 bases). For the CDR3, the DNA is TGTGCCAGCAGTGGGGGGAATCAGCCCCAGCATTTT. Translating it yields CASSGGNQPQHF.